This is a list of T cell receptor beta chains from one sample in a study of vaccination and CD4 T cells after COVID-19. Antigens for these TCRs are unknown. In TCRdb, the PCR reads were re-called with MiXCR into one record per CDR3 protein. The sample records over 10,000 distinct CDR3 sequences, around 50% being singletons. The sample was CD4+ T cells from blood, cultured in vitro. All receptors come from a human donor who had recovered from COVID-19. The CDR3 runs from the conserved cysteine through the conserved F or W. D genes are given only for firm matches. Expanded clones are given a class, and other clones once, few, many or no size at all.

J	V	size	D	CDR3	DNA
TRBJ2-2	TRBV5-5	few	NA	CASSLEYTGELFF	TGTGCCAGCAGCTTGGAGTACACCGGGGAGCTGTTTTTT
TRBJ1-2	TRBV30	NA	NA	CAWNRIYGYTF	TGTGCCTGGAATCGGATTTATGGCTACACCTTC
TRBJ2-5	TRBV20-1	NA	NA	CSASPAGAGIGETQYF	TGCAGTGCTAGTCCGGCTGGCGCAGGGATCGGGGAGACCCAGTACTTC
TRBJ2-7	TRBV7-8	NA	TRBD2	CASSFRTSGTWGEQYF	TGTGCCAGCAGCTTTCGGACTAGCGGGACTTGGGGGGAGCAGTACTTC
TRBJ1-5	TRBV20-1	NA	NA	CSASEGGRGQPQHF	TGCAGTGCTAGTGAGGGGGGACGGGGTCAGCCCCAGCATTTT
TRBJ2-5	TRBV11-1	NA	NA	CASSRGGIETQYF	TGTGCCAGCAGCCGAGGAGGAATAGAGACCCAGTACTTC
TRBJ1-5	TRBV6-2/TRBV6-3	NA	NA	CASSYVMANQPQHF	TGTGCCAGCAGTTACGTCATGGCCAATCAGCCCCAGCATTTT
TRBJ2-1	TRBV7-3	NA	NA	CASSLHQWGNEQFF	TGTGCCAGCAGCTTACATCAGTGGGGCAATGAGCAGTTCTTC
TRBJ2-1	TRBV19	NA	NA	CASSIGPGYNEQFF	TGTGCCAGTAGTATCGGTCCCGGATACAATGAGCAGTTCTTC
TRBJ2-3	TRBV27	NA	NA	CASRSQGASTDTQYF	TGTGCCAGCAGGTCACAGGGCGCCAGCACAGATACGCAGTATTTT
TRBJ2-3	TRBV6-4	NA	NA	CASSDRGTTDTQYF	TGTGCCAGCAGTGACAGGGGAACCACAGATACGCAGTATTTT
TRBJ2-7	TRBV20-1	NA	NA	CSARGGPQPEWLSYEQYF	TGCAGTGCTAGAGGGGGGCCGCAGCCCGAGTGGTTAAGCTACGAGCAGTACTTC
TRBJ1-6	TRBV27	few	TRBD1	CASSLYRGKDSPLHF	TGTGCCAGCAGTTTATACAGGGGGAAGGATTCACCCCTCCACTTT
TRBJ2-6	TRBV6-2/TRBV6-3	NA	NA	CASSYKGSGANVLTF	TGTGCCAGCAGTTACAAGGGCTCTGGGGCCAACGTCCTGACTTTC
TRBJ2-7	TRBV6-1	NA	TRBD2	CASRPSGSTYEQYF	TGTGCCAGCAGGCCTAGCGGATCAACCTACGAGCAGTACTTC
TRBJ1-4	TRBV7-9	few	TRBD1	CASSLGQGLEKLFF	TGTGCCAGCAGCCTGGGACAGGGCCTTGAAAAACTGTTTTTT
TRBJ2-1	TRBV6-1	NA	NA	CATNGGNEQFF	TGTGCCACTAACGGGGGTAATGAGCAGTTCTTC
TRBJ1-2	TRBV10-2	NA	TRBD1	CASSESRQGLGYTF	TGCGCCAGCAGTGAGTCCCGACAGGGGCTCGGCTACACCTTC
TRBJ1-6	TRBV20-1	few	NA	CSARDAYRQTGAEIHF	TGCAGTGCTAGAGACGCCTATAGACAAACAGGCGCCGAGATCCACTTT
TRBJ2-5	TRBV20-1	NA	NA	CSARSQFGAAQETQYF	TGCAGTGCTAGGTCCCAATTCGGGGCGGCCCAAGAGACCCAGTACTTC
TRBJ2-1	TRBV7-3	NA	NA	CASSYSGNSYNEQFF	TGTGCCAGCAGCTACAGCGGAAACTCCTACAATGAGCAGTTCTTC
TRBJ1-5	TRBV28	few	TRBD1	CASSLVRGLWGNQPQHF	TGTGCCAGCAGTTTAGTCAGGGGGCTATGGGGCAATCAGCCCCAGCATTTT
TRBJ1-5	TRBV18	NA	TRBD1	CASSLGQGGQPQHF	TGTGCCAGCTCCCTCGGACAGGGAGGTCAGCCCCAGCATTTT
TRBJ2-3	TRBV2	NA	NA	CASNNGPSTDTQYF	TGTGCCAGCAATAACGGGCCAAGCACAGATACGCAGTATTTT
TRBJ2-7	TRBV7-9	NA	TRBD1	CASSSLDRRDYEQYF	TGTGCCAGCAGCTCCCTGGACAGGCGAGACTACGAGCAGTACTTC
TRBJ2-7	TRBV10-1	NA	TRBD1	CASSESGTGGEQYF	TGCGCCAGCAGTGAGTCGGGGACAGGGGGCGAGCAGTACTTC
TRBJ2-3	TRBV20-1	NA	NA	CSASFKNTDTQYF	TGCAGTGCTAGTTTCAAAAACACAGATACGCAGTATTTT
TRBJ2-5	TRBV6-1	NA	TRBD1	CASSPTGYQETQYF	TGTGCCAGCAGTCCGACAGGGTACCAAGAGACCCAGTACTTC